A single sample gave rise to the 16 T cell receptor beta chains below, sequenced in a study of response to subunit inactivated influenza vaccine (dated by TCRdb to 2016 to 2018). The library was built by means of RT-PCR. Instrument on record: Illumina HiSeq 2500. TCRdb reprocessing: public reads trimmed at Q25 with fastp, clones called with MiXCR, in-frame beta chains kept. One record per CDR3 amino acid sequence lists the most common genes and DNA. The sample yields about 570,000 distinct CDR3 sequences; approximately 11% were counted once. The ten largest clones represent 8% to 13% of the sample. The same sample was also used in a study of T cells expressing NK-cell markers. Per that second paper: TCR beta cDNA libraries were prepared using 5'RACE template switching, which introduced a universal primer site and unique molecular identifiers.

The sample consisted of PBMCs from blood, taken on the day of vaccination. All receptors come from a man aged 50-60 years who received an inactivated influenza vaccine. Donor details come from another sample of the same person, matched by shared clones.

This clonotype has more than one count but fewer than ten. J is TRBJ1-4 and V is TRBV7-8, with 7 bases that match TRBD1. The CDR3 spans 14 residues. CDR1 is SGHVS, CDR2 FQNEAQ, per germline. V dropped 1 base and J dropped 8; count of bases not matched to a gene: 4. CDR3 protein: CASSLVKGAEKLFF. DNA for the CDR3: TGTGCCAGCAGCTTAGTGAAGGGGGCGGAAAAACTGTTTTTT. The variable domain in full, with the rest retrieved from reference TRBV7-8 and TRBJ1-4, is GAGVSQSPRYKVAKRGQDVALRCDPISGHVSLFWYQQALGQGPEFLTYFQNEAQLDKSGLPSDRFFAERPEGSVSTLKIQRTQQEDSAVYLCASSLVKGAEKLFFGSGTQLSVL.

This clonotype was found a few times. The chain links TRBV15 to TRBJ2-3; D gene uncertain. The CDR3 extends over 13 amino acids. Germline V lookup: CDR1 LNHNV, CDR2 YYDKDF (reference sequence). V was trimmed by 0 bases and J by 5 bases, leaving 6 bases between them. DNA of the CDR3: TGTGCCACCAGCAGAGAAAGTGTAGATACGCAGTATTTT. Translating it yields CATSRESVDTQYF.

This clonotype turned up a few times. V usage is TRBV5-1 and J usage is TRBJ2-6; D might be TRBD1 (5 bases). The CDR3 covers 19 residues. V gave up 4 bases and J gave up 0 bases, with 20 bases separating them. Per the germline V gene, CDR1 is SGHRS and CDR2 is YFSETQ. In DNA, the CDR3 is TGCGCCAGCAGCCCGTCGGAGTCAGGGCTTCTCTCTGGGGCCAACGTCCTGACTTTC. Its protein is CASSPSESGLLSGANVLTF. The full variable domain, completed using reference TRBV5-1 and TRBJ2-6, is KAGVTQTPRYLIKTRGQQVTLSCSPISGHRSVSWYQQTPGQGLQFLFEYFSETQRNKGNFPGRFSGRQFSNSRSEMNVSTLELGDSALYLCASSPSESGLLSGANVLTFGAGSRLTVL.

The table lists this clonotype with many counts. This chain links TRBV6-2 or TRBV6-3 with TRBJ2-7, with 10 bases that match TRBD2. With V trimmed by 5 bases and J by 6 bases, 7 bases remained unmatched. CDR3 length equals 14 residues. CDR1 and CDR2 from the germline V gene are MNHEY and SVGEGT. Here the CDR3 reads CASSPSGSPPEQYF. DNA for the CDR3: TGTGCCAGCAGTCCTAGCGGGAGCCCTCCCGAGCAGTACTTC.

V and J are TRBV20-1 and TRBJ2-1, with 12 bases matching TRBD2. The CDR3 is made up of 15 amino acids. Germline CDR1 DFQATT, CDR2 SNEGSKA (reference sequence). Trimming removed 5 bases from V and 5 bases from J; junction bases left unmatched: 7. The CDR3: CSAGTSGGLHNEQFF. DNA for the CDR3: TGCAGTGCTGGAACTAGCGGGGGGCTCCACAATGAGCAGTTCTTC.

This chain links TRBV5-1 with TRBJ2-1, with 9 bases matching TRBD2. This CDR3 comprises 15 residues. The germline CDR1 and CDR2 sequences are SGHRS and YFSETQ. The ends lost 3 bases at V and 1 base at J; junction bases unmatched: 2. Here the CDR3 DNA reads TGCGCCAGCAGCTCAGCGGGGGGATCCTACAATGAGCAGTTCTTC. Its protein product is CASSSAGGSYNEQFF.

This chain joins TRBV29-1 and TRBJ2-1, with 9 bases lining up with TRBD1. CDR1 is SQVTM, CDR2 ANQGSEA, per germline. CDR3 size: 14 residues. The ends lost 4 bases at V and 10 bases at J; junction bases unmatched: 11. The CDR3: CSVGRPDRGSEQFF. CDR3 sequence (DNA): TGCAGCGTTGGGAGACCGGACAGGGGATCGGAGCAGTTCTTC.

This clonotype was seen a few times. This rearrangement joins TRBV5-1 to TRBJ2-4; D gene unclear. The CDR3 runs to 11 residues. The V gene lost 4 bases and the J gene lost 8 bases, with 7 bases spanning the gap. Germline V gene lookup returns CDR1 SGHRS and CDR2 YFSETQ. CDR3 protein: CASSLDDIQYF. CDR3 nucleotide sequence: TGCGCCAGCAGCCTCGATGACATTCAGTACTTC.

This chain joins TRBV28 and TRBJ1-5, with D possibly TRBD1 on 5 matching bases. CDR1 MDHEN and CDR2 SYDVKM come from the germline V gene. V lost 3 bases, J lost 1 base, and 13 bases lay in between. This CDR3 comprises 16 residues. DNA for the CDR3: TGTGCCAGCAGTTTTAACGTTTGGGGGAGCAATCAGCCCCAGCATTTT. Protein product: CASSFNVWGSNQPQHF.

This clonotype has a handful of counts. V gene TRBV5-1 combines with J gene TRBJ2-5; 9 bases fit TRBD2. Germline V CDR1 and CDR2: SGHRS, YFSETQ. The CDR3 length is 16 residues. V was clipped by 5 bases and J by 5 bases; unmatched bases: 13. As DNA, the CDR3 is TGCGCCAGCAGAGATGGAGCGGGAGGAAAGGTTGAGACCCAGTACTTC. It codes for CASRDGAGGKVETQYF.

This clonotype was picked up a small number of times. The V gene is TRBV6-2 or TRBV6-3, the J gene TRBJ1-5, with TRBD1 matching over 9 bases. Germline values: CDR1 MNHEY, CDR2 SVGEGT. V was clipped by 8 bases and J by 6 bases; unmatched bases: 2. CDR3 length: 12 residues. The CDR3 sequence: CASGTGSQPQHF. For the CDR3, the DNA is TGTGCCAGCGGGACAGGGTCTCAGCCCCAGCATTTT.

In its sample, this clonotype was seen many times. The chain joins TRBV18 to TRBJ2-2; D unclear. Trimming cost V 4 bases and J 3 bases, with 15 bases left between them. CDR3 length: 16 amino acids. The germline V gene encodes CDR1 KGHSH and CDR2 LQKENI. The CDR3 spells CASSRNAARDTGELFF. Here the CDR3 DNA reads TGTGCCAGCTCACGCAATGCGGCCCGGGACACCGGGGAGCTGTTTTTT. The whole variable domain, remainder taken from reference TRBV18 and TRBJ2-2, is NAGVMQNPRHLVRRRGQEARLRCSPMKGHSHVYWYRQLPEEGLKFMVYLQKENIIDESGMPKERFSAEFPKEGPSILRIQQVVRGDSAAYFCASSRNAARDTGELFFGEGSRLTVL.

This clonotype appeared a few times. This sequence joins TRBV5-1 and TRBJ1-1; D remains ambiguous. The CDR3 spans 13 residues. Germline CDR1 SGHRS, CDR2 YFSETQ. V was trimmed by 0 bases and J by 3 bases, leaving 6 bases between them. The CDR3 sequence: CASSLEYYTEAFF. The DNA of the CDR3 is TGCGCCAGCAGCTTGGAGTACTACACTGAAGCTTTCTTT. The variable domain in full, with the rest retrieved from reference TRBV5-1 and TRBJ1-1, is KAGVTQTPRYLIKTRGQQVTLSCSPISGHRSVSWYQQTPGQGLQFLFEYFSETQRNKGNFPGRFSGRQFSNSRSEMNVSTLELGDSALYLCASSLEYYTEAFFGQGTRLTVV.

In its sample, this clonotype was seen a few times. The V gene is TRBV12-3 or TRBV12-4, the J gene TRBJ1-2; 8 nucleotides align to TRBD1. With 6 bases clipped from V and 6 bases from J, the junction kept 9 bases outside the gene matches. This CDR3 is 14 amino acids long. The CDR3 nucleotides are TGTGCCAGCAGCCATCACCGGACAGGGCATGGCTACACCTTC. Translation: CASSHHRTGHGYTF.

The chain uses TRBV11-2 and TRBJ2-5; 8 bases fit TRBD2. This CDR3 region has 15 residues. J lost 9 bases, V lost 6 bases, and 15 bases had no gene match. In germline, CDR1 is SGHAT, CDR2 FQNNGV. In DNA form, the CDR3 reads TGTGCCAGCAGTTTCCCAGCGGGGGCCCTAGGACCCCAGTACTTC. This gives the protein CASSFPAGALGPQYF. Based on the CDR3 plus reference TRBV11-2 and TRBJ2-5, the full variable domain is EAGVAQSPRYKIIEKRQSVAFWCNPISGHATLYWYQQILGQGPKLLIQFQNNGVVDDSQLPKDRFSAERLKGVDSTLKIQPAKLEDSAVYLCASSFPAGALGPQYFGPGTRLLVL.

The chain carries TRBV6-2 or TRBV6-3 and TRBJ2-5, with TRBD2 as a possible D gene (5 bases). This CDR3 has 17 residues. Trimming shortened V by 2 bases and J by 4 bases, and 20 bases separated the two germline ends. The germline V gene has CDR1 MNHEY and CDR2 SVGEGT. The CDR3 bases are TGTGCCAGCAGTTACACCGCACTCAGAGGGAGAGGAGAGACCCAGTACTTC. This codes for CASSYTALRGRGETQYF.